The clone carrying this T cell receptor (beta chain) has just a few counts. Antigen unknown. The entry originates in a study of T cells after yellow fever vaccination. Study at large: Preparation of fractions with low cell numbers was performed using SMART-Seq v4 Ultra Low Input. Study-wide results and limits: Peak timing came faster in the weaker secondary response, day 5 versus 15. Most clones from primary vaccination were detected again post-booster (almost 98% CD4, roughly 91% CD8).

A universal primer site and UMIs were added as TCR cDNA was made by 5'RACE template switching. TCRdb passed the 5' RACE reads through MiXCR, listing each CDR3 protein once. The sample records 550,000 to 750,000 distinct CDR3 sequences, approximately 15% being singletons. The sequenced sample was PBMCs, obtained on the day of the yellow fever booster vaccination. The TCR comes from a man aged 25 to 40 who received the YFV17D yellow fever vaccine.

The CDR3 protein is CSVPGQGLYGYTF. In DNA, the CDR3 is TGCAGCGTTCCGGGACAGGGACTCTATGGCTACACCTTC. The V and J genes are TRBV29-1 and TRBJ1-2; 9 bases align to TRBD1. The CDR3 runs to 13 residues. Trimming cost V 5 bases and J 4 bases; bases outside gene matches: 5. The germline V gene has CDR1 SQVTM and CDR2 ANQGSEA.